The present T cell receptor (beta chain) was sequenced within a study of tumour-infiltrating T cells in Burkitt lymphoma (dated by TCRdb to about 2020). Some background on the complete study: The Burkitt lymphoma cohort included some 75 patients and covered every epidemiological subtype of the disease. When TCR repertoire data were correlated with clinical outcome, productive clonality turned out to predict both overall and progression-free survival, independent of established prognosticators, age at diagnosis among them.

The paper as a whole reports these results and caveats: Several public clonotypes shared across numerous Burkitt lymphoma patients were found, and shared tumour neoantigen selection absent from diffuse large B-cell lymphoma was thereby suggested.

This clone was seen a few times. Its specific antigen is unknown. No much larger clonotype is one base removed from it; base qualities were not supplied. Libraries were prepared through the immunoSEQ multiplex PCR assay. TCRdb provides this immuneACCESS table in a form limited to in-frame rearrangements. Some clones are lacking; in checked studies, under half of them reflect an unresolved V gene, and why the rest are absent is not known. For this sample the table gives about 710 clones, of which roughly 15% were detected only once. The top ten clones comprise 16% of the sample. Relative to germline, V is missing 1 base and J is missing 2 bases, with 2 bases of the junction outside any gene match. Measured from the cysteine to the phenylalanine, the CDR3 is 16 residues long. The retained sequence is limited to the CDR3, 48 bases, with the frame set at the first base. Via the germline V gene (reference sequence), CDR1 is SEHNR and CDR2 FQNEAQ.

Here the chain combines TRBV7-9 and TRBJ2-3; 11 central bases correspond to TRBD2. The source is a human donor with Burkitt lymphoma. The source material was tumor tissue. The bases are TGTGCCAGCAGCTTAGGACTAGCGGGGATCACAGATACGCAGTATTTT. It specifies CASSLGLAGITDTQYF.